What follows are 16 T cell receptor beta chains derived from one specimen sequenced in a study of cytomegalovirus exposure and HLA in healthy donors. PCR primers comprised 60 Vbeta and 13 Jbeta primers. Only in-frame clones appear in the TCRdb table, and some are missing; sequencing was by immunoSEQ multiplex PCR. The table shows approximately 110,000 clones, with 75% to 85% occurring only once. Sequencing input: PBMCs. The receptors were sampled from a man in his forties or fifties in good health and CMV-seronegative.

The chain has TRBV19 and TRBJ2-7, with a possible D match to TRBD1 (6 bases). This CDR3 is 12 amino acids long. Germline V gene sequence: CDR1 LNHDA, CDR2 SQIVND (reference sequence). Trimming took 9 bases from V and 2 from J, leaving 11 bases between them. The CDR3 DNA sequence: TGTGCCAGCTTCAGGGGCACCTACGAGCAGTACTTC. Protein sequence: CASFRGTYEQYF.

The rearrangement links TRBV11-1 to TRBJ2-1; TRBD2 aligns across 10 bases. Trimming took 5 bases from V and 7 from J; bases not matched to a gene: 8. CDR3 size: 15 residues. The germline CDR1 and CDR2 sequences are SGHAT and FQDESV (reference sequence). CDR3 in amino acids: CASSITSGAENEQFF. Here the CDR3 DNA reads TGTGCCAGCAGCATTACTAGCGGGGCTGAGAATGAGCAGTTCTTC.

The CDR3 loop is CASSTRGNYGYTF. In DNA, the CDR3 is TGTGCCAGTAGTACGCGGGGGAACTATGGCTACACCTTC. V and J are TRBV19 and TRBJ1-2; a possible D gene is TRBD1 (5 bases). Trimming cost V 4 bases and J 2 bases, with 8 bases left between them. CDR1 and CDR2 (germline): LNHDA, SQIVND (reference sequence). The CDR3 runs 13 residues.

A few counts support this clone. The V gene is TRBV18, the J gene TRBJ1-2; tentative D call: TRBD1 (5 bases). Between the trimmed V and J ends, which lost 6 bases and 3 bases, there was a span of 8 bases. This CDR3 region has 12 residues. Germline V gives CDR1 KGHSH, CDR2 LQKENI. CDR3 in amino acids: CASSGGDYGYTF. For the CDR3, the DNA is TGTGCCAGCTCCGGGGGGGACTATGGCTACACCTTC.

This clone was recorded a few times. V is TRBV7-9 and J is TRBJ1-1, with D hard to call. The CDR3 contains 13 residues. The germline V gene encodes CDR1 SEHNR and CDR2 FQNEAQ (reference sequence). With 5 bases removed from V and 7 bases from J, the gap between germline ends came to 14 bases. The CDR3 DNA reads TGTGCCAGCAGCCCATTTCGTGCGGTTGAAGCTTTCTTT. Encoded protein: CASSPFRAVEAFF. Supplemented by reference TRBV7-9 and TRBJ1-1, the full variable domain reads DTGVSQNPRHKITKRGQNVTFRCDPISEHNRLYWYRQTLGQGPEFLTYFQNEAQLEKSRLLSDRFSAERPKGSFSTLEIQRTEQGDSAMYLCASSPFRAVEAFFGQGTRLTVV.

The rearrangement links TRBV29-1 to TRBJ1-2; TRBD1 matches 10 bases. CDR3 length: 16 residues. Germline CDR1 and CDR2: SQVTM and ANQGSEA. The trim removed 4 bases at V and 3 bases at J, leaving 11 bases unmatched. CDR3 residues: CSVALSSGTGDYGYTF. Written as DNA, the CDR3 is TGCAGCGTTGCTTTAAGTTCCGGGACAGGGGACTATGGCTACACCTTC.

The V gene is TRBV9, the J gene TRBJ1-6; TRBD1 matches 7 bases. CDR3 size: 14 residues. Germline CDR1 and CDR2: SGDLS and YYNGEE. The J segment lost 9 bases and the V segment lost 1 base, leaving 4 bases of the junction unmatched. CDR3 sequence (DNA): TGTGCCAGCAGCGTAAGTACAGGGGCTTCACCCCTCCACTTT. Its protein product is CASSVSTGASPLHF.

The V and J genes are TRBV10-1 and TRBJ2-3; D is perhaps TRBD1 (7 bases). CDR3 length equals 13 residues. Germline V CDR1 and CDR2: WNHNN, SYGVQD (reference sequence). The V end was cut by 6 bases, the J end by 9 bases, with 16 bases between. CDR3 in DNA: TGCGCCAGCAGCGCCCGTCAGGGGGGAACGCAGTATTTT. This sequence encodes CASSARQGGTQYF.

V gene TRBV6-4 combines with J gene TRBJ2-2; possible D gene TRBD1, 6 bases. The CDR3 covers 15 residues. Trimming pared 4 bases from V and 0 bases from J, leaving 9 bases between. Germline V gene lookup returns CDR1 MRHNA and CDR2 SNTAGT. CDR3 in DNA: TGTGCCAGCAGTGTGGACAGCGCGAACACCGGGGAGCTGTTTTTT. Its translation is CASSVDSANTGELFF.

The gene calls are TRBV18 and TRBJ1-3; D ambiguous. This CDR3 comprises 16 residues. V was clipped by 3 bases and J by 0 bases, with 12 bases between them. Germline CDR1 KGHSH, CDR2 LQKENI. CDR3 residues: CASSPETSHSGNTIYF. For the CDR3, the DNA is TGTGCCAGCTCACCGGAGACCTCACACTCTGGAAACACCATATATTTT.

J is TRBJ2-1 and V is TRBV5-4; 13 nucleotides line up with TRBD2. Germline lookup yields CDR1 SGHNT and CDR2 YYREEE (reference sequence). V was pared by 4 bases and J by 6 bases, with 1 base of the junction left unmatched. The CDR3 consists of 14 residues. As DNA, the CDR3 is TGTGCCAGCAGCCGGACTAGCGGGGGCAATGAGCAGTTCTTC. It is translated as CASSRTSGGNEQFF.

A single count supports this clone. The rearrangement links TRBV7-8 to TRBJ2-5; 7 nucleotides align to TRBD2. The CDR3 sequence is 16 residues long. The J segment lost 2 bases and the V segment lost 6 bases, leaving 12 bases of the junction unmatched. Germline V gene lookup returns CDR1 SGHVS and CDR2 FQNEAQ. CDR3: CASSLGWGGDQETQYF. As DNA, the CDR3 is TGTGCCAGCAGTCTAGGATGGGGGGGAGATCAAGAGACCCAGTACTTC.

The chain links TRBV5-1 to TRBJ1-1; tentatively, D is TRBD1 (6 bases). The CDR3 spans 14 residues. In germline, CDR1 is SGHRS, CDR2 YFSETQ. The V end was cut by 3 bases, the J end by 4 bases, with 13 bases between. The CDR3 spells CASSSREGGTEAFF. As DNA, the CDR3 is TGCGCCAGCAGCTCCCGGGAAGGGGGCACTGAAGCTTTCTTT.

This chain uses TRBV4-1 with TRBJ1-3; 9 positions match TRBD1. This CDR3 has 15 residues. Germline CDR1 is MGHRA and CDR2 is YSYEKL. The V gene end was trimmed by 1 base and the J gene end by 3 bases; junction bases not matched to a gene: 1. CDR3 nucleotides: TGCGCCAGCAGCCAAGTGGACAGGGGTGGAAACACCATATATTTT. Its protein product is CASSQVDRGGNTIYF.

The V and J genes are TRBV5-6 and TRBJ2-2; D possibly corresponds to TRBD2 (6 bases). The CDR3 has 16 amino acids. Germline values: CDR1 SGHDT, CDR2 YYEEEE. V lost 1 base, J lost 4 bases, and 14 bases lay in between. The CDR3 region is CASSLWRVMGTGELFF. CDR3 DNA sequence: TGTGCCAGCAGCTTGTGGAGGGTGATGGGCACCGGGGAGCTGTTTTTT. The full variable domain, in which reference TRBV5-6 and TRBJ2-2 provide the parts outside the CDR3, is DAGVTQSPTHLIKTRGQQVTLRCSPKSGHDTVSWYQQALGQGPQFIFQYYEEEERQRGNFPDRFSGHQFPNYSSELNVNALLLGDSALYLCASSLWRVMGTGELFFGEGSRLTVL.

J is TRBJ1-5 and V is TRBV2; D is possibly TRBD1 (5 bases). Trimming took 5 bases from V and 7 from J, leaving 15 bases between them. The germline V gene has CDR1 SNHLY and CDR2 FYNNEI. CDR3 length: 14 amino acids. Here the CDR3 reads CASSLYGDSQPQHF. For the CDR3, the DNA is TGTGCCAGCAGTCTTTACGGGGACTCACAGCCCCAGCATTTT.